The next 18 T cell receptor beta chains were all read from a single sample in a study of Ad26.COV2.S vaccination and SARS-CoV-2 variants. The data were produced by immunoSEQ multiplex PCR, yet TCRdb's version contains in-frame clones alone and is incomplete. Of some 460,000 clones listed, 80% to 90% are singletons. Noted treatment: about 20 received Ad26.COV2.S at low or high dose, single or two shots; about 5 received placebo; per-sample allocation not given. Each sample was drawn 63 days after the first injection (of vaccine or placebo). The sequenced sample was peripheral blood, obtained in a trial of Ad26.COV2.S vaccine versus placebo. Receptors were obtained from a person between 18 and 65 years old who received the Ad26.COV2.S COVID-19 vaccine or a placebo.

The V call is TRBV7-9, the J call TRBJ2-5, with D tentatively TRBD1 (6 bases). Germline lookup yields CDR1 SEHNR and CDR2 FQNEAQ (reference sequence). V was trimmed by 4 bases and J by 5 bases, leaving 14 bases between them. CDR3 length: 14 amino acids. The DNA of the CDR3 is TGTGCCAGCAGCTCCTCAGGGGTTGGGGAGACCCAGTACTTC. Translating gives CASSSSGVGETQYF.

This chain uses TRBV7-9 with TRBJ1-5; D is unresolved. In germline, CDR1 is SEHNR, CDR2 FQNEAQ (reference sequence). The CDR3 length is 12 residues. V was cut by 4 bases and J by 7 bases, with 8 bases left in between. Here the CDR3 reads CASSSARQPQHF. CDR3 DNA sequence: TGTGCCAGCAGCTCCGCAAGGCAGCCCCAGCATTTT.

The rearrangement links TRBV2 to TRBJ1-2, with D unclear. This CDR3 region has 14 residues. The V end lost 6 bases, the J end lost 6 bases, and 17 bases lay between the germline ends. CDR1 and CDR2 from the germline V gene are SNHLY and FYNNEI. As DNA, the CDR3 is TGTGCCAGCAGGGCACTCGACAAGCGGGATGGCTACACCTTC. It specifies CASRALDKRDGYTF. Full variable domain (remainder filled in from reference TRBV2 and TRBJ1-2): EPEVTQTPSHQVTQMGQEVILRCVPISNHLYFYWYRQILGQKVEFLVSFYNNEISEKSEIFDDQFSVERPDGSNFTLKIRSTKLEDSAMYFCASRALDKRDGYTFGSGTRLTVV.

CDR3 nucleotide sequence: TGTGCCAGCAGCTCTAGGACAGAAGAGACCCAGTACTTC. It is translated as CASSSRTEETQYF. This chain links TRBV7-9 with TRBJ2-5; possible D gene TRBD1, 6 bases. CDR3 length: 13 residues. Germline loops: CDR1 SEHNR, CDR2 FQNEAQ (reference sequence). The V and J ends lost 4 bases and 3 bases respectively, with 9 bases between them.

This clone appeared once. CDR3 nucleotides: TGTGCCAGCAAGGTGGGGGAGACCCAGTACTTC. It yields the protein CASKVGETQYF. The chain joins TRBV2 to TRBJ2-5; D is uncertain. V was cut by 7 bases and J by 5 bases, with 8 bases left in between. This CDR3 region has 11 residues. Germline V gene sequence: CDR1 SNHLY, CDR2 FYNNEI.

The chain carries TRBV29-1 and TRBJ2-7; no reliable D call. V shed 6 bases and J shed 2 bases, with 11 bases lying between them. Germline CDR1 reads SQVTM; CDR2 reads ANQGSEA. This CDR3 is built from 12 residues. The CDR3 here is CSVTIGPYEQYF. CDR3 bases: TGCAGCGTAACGATTGGGCCCTACGAGCAGTACTTC.

This clone was detected once. This chain uses TRBV30 with TRBJ1-1; D not resolved. The CDR3 totals 13 residues. V lost 2 bases and J 3 bases, leaving 10 bases between the germline ends. The germline CDR1 and CDR2 sequences are GTSNPN and SVGIG (reference sequence). The CDR3 is CAWSHNRDTEAFF. The CDR3 coding sequence is TGTGCCTGGAGTCACAACCGGGACACTGAAGCTTTCTTT.

This chain uses TRBV5-1 with TRBJ2-7; tentatively, D is TRBD2 (5 bases). Germline CDR1 SGHRS, CDR2 YFSETQ. The CDR3 loop spans 15 amino acids. V lost 4 bases to trimming and J lost 3 bases, with 17 bases between them. The CDR3 spells CASSPPSRSRYEQYF. The CDR3 DNA sequence: TGCGCCAGCAGCCCCCCTAGCAGGAGCCGCTACGAGCAGTACTTC.

The chain recombines TRBV28 with TRBJ2-6, with a weak D call TRBD1 (6 bases). Looked up from germline, CDR1 is MDHEN and CDR2 is SYDVKM. V lost 5 bases, J lost 2 bases, and 10 bases lay in between. The CDR3 is made up of 15 amino acids. The CDR3 loop is CASSQTGTGANVLTF. The CDR3, as DNA: TGTGCCAGCAGTCAGACAGGAACTGGGGCCAACGTCCTGACTTTC.

The rearrangement joins TRBV19 to TRBJ2-6; D gene uncertain. Trimming pared 7 bases from V and 0 bases from J, leaving 7 bases between. The CDR3 length is 14 residues. The germline gives CDR1 LNHDA, CDR2 SQIVND (reference sequence). The CDR3 here is CASKRSSGANVLTF. The CDR3 DNA reads as TGTGCCAGTAAAAGGAGCTCTGGGGCCAACGTCCTGACTTTC. The whole variable domain, remainder taken from reference TRBV19 and TRBJ2-6, is DGGITQSPKYLFRKEGQNVTLSCEQNLNHDAMYWYRQDPGQGLRLIYYSQIVNDFQKGDIAEGYSVSREKKESFPLTVTSAQKNPTAFYLCASKRSSGANVLTFGAGSRLTVL.

V gene TRBV6-5 combines with J gene TRBJ1-5; the D gene is possibly TRBD1 (5 bases). Between the trimmed V and J ends, which lost 5 bases and 3 bases, there was a span of 11 bases. Germline V gene sequence: CDR1 MNHEY, CDR2 SVGAGI. The CDR3 contains 14 residues. In DNA form, the CDR3 reads TGTGCCAGCAGTACCCAGGGCCCCAATCAGCCCCAGCATTTT. Translating it yields CASSTQGPNQPQHF.

The chain uses TRBV7-8 and TRBJ2-1; 11 bases align to TRBD2. V was pared by 5 bases and J by 10 bases, with 7 bases of the junction left unmatched. CDR3 size: 14 residues. CDR1 SGHVS and CDR2 FQNEAQ come from the germline V gene. This CDR3 is CASSNSGRAEEQFF. Written as DNA, the CDR3 is TGTGCCAGCAGCAATAGCGGGAGGGCCGAAGAGCAGTTCTTC. The whole variable domain, remainder taken from reference TRBV7-8 and TRBJ2-1, is GAGVSQSPRYKVAKRGQDVALRCDPISGHVSLFWYQQALGQGPEFLTYFQNEAQLDKSGLPSDRFFAERPEGSVSTLKIQRTQQEDSAVYLCASSNSGRAEEQFFGPGTRLTVL.

DNA for the CDR3: TGTGCCAGCAGCCCCGGACGGACGTGGGGCTACACCTTC. It specifies CASSPGRTWGYTF. V is TRBV7-3 and J is TRBJ1-2; unclear D gene. V shed 5 bases and J shed 8 bases, with 15 bases lying between them. Germline CDR1 is SGHTA and CDR2 is FQGTGA. The CDR3 extends over 13 amino acids.

In this sample, this clone turned up a few times. This rearrangement joins TRBV2 to TRBJ2-6; perhaps TRBD2 as D (5 bases). Trimming shortened V by 6 bases and J by 4 bases, and 7 bases separated the two germline ends. The CDR3 covers 13 residues. CDR1 SNHLY and CDR2 FYNNEI come from the germline V gene. The CDR3 nucleotides are TGTGCCAGCAGCTGGGAGGGGGCCAACGTCCTGACTTTC. This translates into CASSWEGANVLTF.

The rearrangement joins TRBV19 to TRBJ1-2; TRBD1 might be the D (6 bases). This CDR3 spans 14 amino acids. CDR1 and CDR2 from the germline V gene are LNHDA and SQIVND (reference sequence). V lost 1 base and J lost 8, with 14 bases in between. The CDR3 here is CASSIAQGLSGYTF. CDR3 coding DNA: TGTGCCAGTAGTATAGCTCAGGGGTTGAGCGGCTACACCTTC.

This clone has a single count. The V gene is TRBV25-1, the J gene TRBJ1-1, with a tentative D call TRBD1 (5 bases). CDR3 length equals 14 residues. The germline V and J ends were trimmed by 7 bases and 1 base, with 13 bases remaining between them. Germline CDR1 reads MGHDK; CDR2 reads SYGVNS. CDR3 in amino acids: CASIGSDRNTEAFF. The CDR3 DNA reads as TGTGCCAGCATCGGAAGCGACAGGAACACTGAAGCTTTCTTT.

The chain couples TRBV4-1 to TRBJ2-5, with a weak D call TRBD1 (6 bases). The V end lost 0 bases, the J end lost 2 bases, and 7 bases lay between the germline ends. The length of the CDR3 is 14 residues. Germline-derived CDR1 and CDR2 are MGHRA and YSYEKL. This CDR3 is CASSQERGQETQYF. The CDR3 DNA is TGCGCCAGCAGCCAAGAGAGGGGGCAAGAGACCCAGTACTTC.

In this sample, this clone turned up a few times. This rearrangement joins TRBV4-3 to TRBJ1-5; 8 bases align to TRBD1. There are 15 residues in the CDR3. The germline CDR1 and CDR2 sequences are LGHNA and YSLEER. Trimming cost V 3 bases and J 6 bases; bases outside gene matches: 7. In nucleotides, the CDR3 is TGCGCCAGCAGCCAGGACAGGGCCCCACCTCAGCCCCAGCATTTT. It is translated as CASSQDRAPPQPQHF.